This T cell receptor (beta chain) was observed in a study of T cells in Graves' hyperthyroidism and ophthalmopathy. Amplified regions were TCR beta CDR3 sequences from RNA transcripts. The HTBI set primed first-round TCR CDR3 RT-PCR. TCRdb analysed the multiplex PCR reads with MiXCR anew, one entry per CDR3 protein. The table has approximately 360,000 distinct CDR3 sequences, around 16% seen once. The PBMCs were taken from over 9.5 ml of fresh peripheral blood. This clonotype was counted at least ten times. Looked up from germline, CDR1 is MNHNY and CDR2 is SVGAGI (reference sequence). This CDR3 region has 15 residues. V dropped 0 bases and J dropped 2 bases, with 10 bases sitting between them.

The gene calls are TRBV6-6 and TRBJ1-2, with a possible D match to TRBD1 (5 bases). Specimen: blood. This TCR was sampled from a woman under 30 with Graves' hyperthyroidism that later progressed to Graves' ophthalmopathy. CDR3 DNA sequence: TGTGCCAGCAGTTACTCAGACAGCCCAAACTATGGCTACACCTTC. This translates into CASSYSDSPNYGYTF.